This T cell receptor beta chain was obtained from a study of monozygotic twins with inflammatory bowel disease. Study findings and constraints: IBD patients had lower TCRbeta diversity (inverse Simpson) than healthy co-twins. Evidence did not back any single strong signal or clonotype linked to IBD.

From germline, CDR1 is DFQATT and CDR2 SNEGSKA (reference sequence). The CDR3 has 15 residues. Details on this clonotype: Its cognate antigen is unknown.

Generation of cDNA took place in eight separate reactions per sample. No DNA is given; TCRdb re-called the 5' RACE reads and lists each CDR3 protein once. This sample's clone table lists about 210,000 distinct CDR3 sequences. The chain is built from TRBV20-1 and TRBJ2-5; TCRdb selects TRBD2, and the lack of DNA leaves this call unchecked. This TCR derives from a human donor with ulcerative colitis or Crohn's disease, or a healthy co-twin of an affected twin (not recorded which). The sample consisted of blood. This CDR3 is CSARVAGGYQGTQYF.